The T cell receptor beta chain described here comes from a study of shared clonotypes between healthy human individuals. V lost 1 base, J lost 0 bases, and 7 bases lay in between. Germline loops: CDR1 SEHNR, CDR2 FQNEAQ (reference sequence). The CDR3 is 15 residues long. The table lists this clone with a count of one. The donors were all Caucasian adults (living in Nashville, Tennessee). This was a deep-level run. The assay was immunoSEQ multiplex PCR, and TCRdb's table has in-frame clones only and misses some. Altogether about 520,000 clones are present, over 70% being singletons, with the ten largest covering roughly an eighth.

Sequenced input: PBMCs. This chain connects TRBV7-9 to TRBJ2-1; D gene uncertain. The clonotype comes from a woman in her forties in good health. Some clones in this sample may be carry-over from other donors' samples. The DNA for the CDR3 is TGTGCCAGCAGCTTAGGGCAGAACTCCTACAATGAGCAGTTCTTC. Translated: CASSLGQNSYNEQFF. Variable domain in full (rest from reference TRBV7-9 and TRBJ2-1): DTGVSQNPRHKITKRGQNVTFRCDPISEHNRLYWYRQTLGQGPEFLTYFQNEAQLEKSRLLSDRFSAERPKGSFSTLEIQRTEQGDSAMYLCASSLGQNSYNEQFFGPGTRLTVL.